This T cell receptor (beta chain) was profiled in a study of T cell changes during pregnancy in multiple sclerosis. Measured with immunoSEQ multiplex PCR; TCRdb has only the in-frame clones, and not every one. The sample comprises around 92,000 clones, almost 95% of which are singletons, and about 2% rests with the top ten. The CDR3 consists of 13 residues. Looked up from germline, CDR1 is KGHSH and CDR2 is LQKENI. The V gene lost 3 bases and the J gene lost 4 bases, with 10 bases spanning the gap. The clonotype was recovered from a female donor with multiple sclerosis, enrolled in a pregnancy study. The sample in question was peripheral blood, obtained in the third trimester of pregnancy. V usage is TRBV18 and J usage is TRBJ2-7; a possible D gene is TRBD2 (5 bases). CDR3 sequence: CASSPGRGYEQYF. CDR3 nucleotide sequence: TGTGCCAGCTCACCGGGCCGGGGATACGAGCAGTACTTC.